This TCR beta chain is drawn from a study of shared clonotypes between healthy human individuals. Whole-study context: Aged between 18 and 49, the donors were two women and three men. Findings and limits, study-wide: A limitation of the genetic and exposure-history diversity represented arose from few donors. Clonotype sharing across donors was expected to vary with sequencing depth. Sampling was confined to blood; repertoires within tissues likely differ.

In regard to this clone: As yet, its antigen is unknown.

V was pared by 7 bases and J by 9 bases, with 13 bases between. The CDR3 totals 11 residues. Germline V gene sequence: CDR1 SQVTM, CDR2 ANQGSEA. Sequencing was performed with immunoSEQ multiplex PCR; in TCRdb, only in-frame clones are kept and a portion is missing. The data hold about 450,000 clones, with more than 75% observed a single time. The chain uses TRBV29-1 and TRBJ2-1, with unresolved D. The sequenced sample consisted of PBMCs. This receptor was taken from a woman aged 40 to 50 in good health. Some clones in this sample may be carry-over from other donors' samples. Written as DNA, the CDR3 is TGCAGCGCCGTCGGCCAGCTTGAGCAGTTCTTC. It yields the protein CSAVGQLEQFF.